The present entry profiles one T cell receptor beta chain with its context. This clone's antigen is unknown. No much larger clonotype is one base removed from it; base qualities were not supplied. The record originates from a study of T cell repertoires in cytomegalovirus infection (dated by TCRdb to the late 2010s). About the study as a whole: Because public TCR beta signatures pointed to carriage of CMV infection together with the matching HLA type, the HLA type of each donor mattered for the analysis. Overall study outcomes, separate from this receptor: Carriers of CMV infection plus the relevant HLA type were discriminated by the cumulative frequency of public TCR beta family members in the study cohort and in an independent approximately 350-donor cohort. In the ex vivo response, HLA-C-restricted CMV-specific TCR beta clonotypes were dominant, and in two of eight donors the single most frequent clonotype came from this HLA-C-restricted group.

Instrument on record: Illumina HiSeq 1500. TCRdb handled the public reads itself, with Q25 trimming in fastp and clone calling in MiXCR, and kept productive beta chains. CDR3 protein sequences are deduplicated, and each keeps its most common genes and DNA. In all, the sample holds around 530,000 distinct CDR3 sequences, and approximately 25% of those were seen once. Less than 15% of the sample is in the top ten clones. CDR1 and CDR2, looked up from the germline V gene, are LGHNA and YSLEER. Cut back by 4 bases and 0 bases, the V and J ends lie 15 bases apart. Reading from cysteine to phenylalanine, the CDR3 counts 16 amino acids. Just CDR3 DNA is preserved here, 48 bases in frame from base 1.

The sequence joins TRBV4-3 to TRBJ1-2, with the D gene uncertain. The sequence came from a human donor in good health (CMV status not recorded). Some clones in this sample may be carry-over from other donors' samples. The sample taken for sequencing was PBMCs. The sequenced DNA: TGCGCCAGCAGCCCGAATGGGGAGGGAGCTAACTATGGCTACACCTTC. This is translated as CASSPNGEGANYGYTF.